These 9 T cell receptor beta chains were sequenced from one sample in a study of radiation and T cells in renal cell carcinoma. The treatment denotes: 15 Gy SBRT to primary tumor, nephrectomy 4 weeks later. Here immunoSEQ multiplex PCR was the method, and the copy in TCRdb shows in-frame clones only, minus some. The data show approximately 23,000 clones, with about 50% seen just once and 16% held by the top ten. The specimen comprised tumor tissue, sampled from a patient whose treatment included radiotherapy and nephrectomy. These receptors all come from a woman in her forties or fifties with renal cell carcinoma.

This clone has just a few counts. This rearrangement joins TRBV6-1 to TRBJ2-2; maybe TRBD1 (5 bases). Germline CDR1 is MNHNS and CDR2 is SASEGT. Trimming stripped 3 bases from V and 7 bases from J, with 12 bases between. This CDR3 comprises 14 residues. The CDR3 is CASSDRVRSGELFF. For the CDR3, the DNA is TGTGCCAGCAGTGACAGGGTACGAAGCGGGGAGCTGTTTTTT.

The chain links TRBV5-1 to TRBJ2-7; 8 positions match TRBD1. The CDR3 sequence is 15 residues long. CDR1 is SGHRS and CDR2 is YFSETQ in the germline V gene. J was trimmed by 5 bases and V by 0 bases; bases with no gene match: 7. The DNA of the CDR3 is TGCGCCAGCAGCTTGGGCGGGCTGGGACAGGACGAGCAGTACTTC. Translated: CASSLGGLGQDEQYF. Full variable domain (remainder filled in from reference TRBV5-1 and TRBJ2-7): KAGVTQTPRYLIKTRGQQVTLSCSPISGHRSVSWYQQTPGQGLQFLFEYFSETQRNKGNFPGRFSGRQFSNSRSEMNVSTLELGDSALYLCASSLGGLGQDEQYFGPGTRLTVT.

This clone was counted once. This chain joins TRBV4-2 and TRBJ1-2, with TRBD1 identical over 7 bases. Germline CDR1 reads LGHNA; CDR2 reads YNFKEQ. V shed 4 bases, J shed 2 bases, and the junction held 4 bases outside the gene matches. The length of the CDR3 is 14 residues. The DNA of the CDR3 is TGTGCCAGCAGCCCCGGGACAGTAAACTATGGCTACACCTTC. Protein: CASSPGTVNYGYTF.

By its share, this clone is medium-sized. The genes are TRBV9 and TRBJ2-3, with D tentatively TRBD2 (6 bases). V was trimmed by 4 bases and J by 5 bases, leaving 17 bases between them. This CDR3 is 15 amino acids long. Germline lookup yields CDR1 SGDLS and CDR2 YYNGEE. CDR3: CASSRGFSKEDTQYF. CDR3 bases: TGTGCCAGCAGCCGGGGGTTCAGCAAGGAAGATACGCAGTATTTT.

Turning to this clone: An end of the junction differs from the germline gene, which may be a read error. The chain joins TRBV7-7 to TRBJ2-5, with 12 bases fitting TRBD2. Germline V gene data show CDR1 as SSHAT and CDR2 as FNYEAQ (reference sequence). This CDR3 contains 17 residues. This chain's CDR3 is CASSLTSGGPWPETQYF. The CDR3 nucleotides are TGTGCTAGCAGCCTAACTAGCGGGGGGCCCTGGCCAGAGACCCAGTACTTC.

The rearrangement links TRBV6-5 to TRBJ1-1; weak D call: TRBD1 (6 bases). Germline-derived CDR1 and CDR2 are MNHEY and SVGAGI. V was shortened by 3 bases and J by 8 bases, with 16 bases between the two germline ends. CDR3 size: 14 residues. CDR3 in amino acids: CASSYWSRGGEAFF. CDR3 coding DNA: TGTGCCAGCAGTTATTGGTCCAGGGGTGGCGAAGCTTTCTTT.

The chain carries TRBV18 and TRBJ1-2, with D tentatively TRBD1 (6 bases). V lost 3 bases to trimming and J lost 8 bases, with 19 bases between them. CDR1 and CDR2 from the germline V gene are KGHSH and LQKENI. The CDR3 is 15 residues long. The CDR3 DNA sequence: TGTGCCAGCTCACCGGATCGGGACACCACGGGGGGCTACACCTTC. It yields the protein CASSPDRDTTGGYTF. Drawing the rest from reference TRBV18 and TRBJ1-2, the complete variable domain is NAGVMQNPRHLVRRRGQEARLRCSPMKGHSHVYWYRQLPEEGLKFMVYLQKENIIDESGMPKERFSAEFPKEGPSILRIQQVVRGDSAAYFCASSPDRDTTGGYTFGSGTRLTVV.

This CDR3 reads CASSFLASPYEQYF. DNA for the CDR3: TGTGCCAGCAGTTTCCTAGCGAGTCCCTACGAGCAGTACTTC. The V gene is TRBV6-1, the J gene TRBJ2-7, with a possible D match to TRBD2 (6 bases). Trimming cost V 5 bases and J 2 bases, with 13 bases left between them. This CDR3 contains 14 residues. The V gene's germline CDR1 is MNHNS and CDR2 SASEGT.

The chain couples TRBV7-9 to TRBJ2-3; possibly TRBD1 for D (6 bases). This CDR3 comprises 16 residues. Germline V CDR1 and CDR2: SEHNR, FQNEAQ (reference sequence). V was clipped by 5 bases and J by 0 bases, with 15 bases between them. CDR3: CASSPGDISSTDTQYF. Written as DNA, the CDR3 is TGTGCCAGCAGCCCCGGGGACATTTCTAGCACAGATACGCAGTATTTT.